This paragraph covers one TCR beta chain sequence. Its antigen is undetermined. Libraries were prepared by immunoSEQ multiplex PCR; TCRdb keeps only in-frame clonotypes and omits some of them. The table records 42,000 or so clones, around 80% of them present only once. CDR1 and CDR2 from the germline V gene are SNHLY and FYNNEI. The CDR3 has 12 amino acids. The V end lost 11 bases, the J end lost 3 bases, and 14 bases lay between the germline ends. Sequencing in the ViraFEST assay came after antigen-specific CD4+ T cells had been expanded with viral peptide pools, which were used to stimulate PBMC. Around day 10 of culture, CD4+ T cells were separated out. Infection with SARS-CoV-2 occurred in the person between March and December 2020, and PCR confirmed it. The data belong to a study of vaccination effects on CD4 cells after COVID-19.

This receptor was identified in a human donor who had a prior SARS-CoV-2 infection. The chain uses TRBV2 and TRBJ2-7, with no clear D. Sequences were derived from CD4+ T cells from PBMCs cultured with a peptide pool, sampled before COVID-19 vaccination. CDR3 sequence (DNA): TGTGCCGGAAAGGACGGACGCTACGAGCAGTACTTC. As protein: CAGKDGRYEQYF.